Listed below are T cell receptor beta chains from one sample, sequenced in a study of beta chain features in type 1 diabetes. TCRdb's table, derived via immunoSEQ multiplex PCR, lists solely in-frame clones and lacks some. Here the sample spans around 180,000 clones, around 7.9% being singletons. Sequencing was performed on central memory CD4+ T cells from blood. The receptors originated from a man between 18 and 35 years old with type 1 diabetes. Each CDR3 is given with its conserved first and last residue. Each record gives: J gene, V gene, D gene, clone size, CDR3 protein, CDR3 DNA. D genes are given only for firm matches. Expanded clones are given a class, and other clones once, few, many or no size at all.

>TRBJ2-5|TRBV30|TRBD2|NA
CAWRWEWRGGTETQYF
TGTGCCTGGAGGTGGGAATGGCGGGGGGGCACAGAGACCCAGTACTTC
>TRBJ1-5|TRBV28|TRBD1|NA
CATRPGGANQPQHF
TGTGCCACCAGGCCAGGGGGTGCCAATCAGCCCCAGCATTTT
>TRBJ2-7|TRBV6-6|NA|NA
CASLKFDNYEQYF
TGTGCCAGCCTGAAGTTTGACAACTACGAGCAGTACTTC
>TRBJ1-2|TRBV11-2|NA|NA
CASSLQGPYGYTF
TGTGCCAGCAGCTTACAGGGTCCCTATGGCTACACCTTC
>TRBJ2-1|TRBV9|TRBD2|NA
CASSVDGTRYNEQFF
TGTGCCAGCAGCGTAGACGGGACTAGGTACAATGAGCAGTTCTTC
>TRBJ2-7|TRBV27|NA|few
CASSRPDSKYEQYF
TGTGCCAGCAGTCGGCCTGACTCAAAGTACGAGCAGTACTTC
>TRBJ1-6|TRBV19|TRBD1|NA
CASSHGTGNSPLHF
TGTGCCAGTAGTCATGGGACAGGGAATTCACCCCTCCACTTT
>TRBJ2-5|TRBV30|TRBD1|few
CAWRSGGLETQYF
TGTGCCTGGAGATCAGGGGGCCTTGAGACCCAGTACTTC
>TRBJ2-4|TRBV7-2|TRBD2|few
CASSLDGREDIQYF
TGTGCCAGCAGCTTAGACGGTCGGGAGGACATTCAGTACTTC
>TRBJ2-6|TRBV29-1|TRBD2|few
CSVGLAGSSGANVLTF
TGCAGCGTCGGACTAGCGGGAAGCTCTGGGGCCAACGTCCTGACTTTC